The present entry profiles one T cell receptor beta chain with its context. The antigen remains unidentified. CDR1 and CDR2 from the germline V gene are MNHNS and SASEGT. The CDR3 is 15 amino acids. V dropped 3 bases and J dropped 2 bases, with 13 bases sitting between them. The data were taken from a study of shared clonotypes between healthy human individuals. CD45RO-negative, CCR7-positively selected cells formed the naive CD8 fraction, excluding terminally differentiated effector memory CD45RA+ cells. Original analysis: Sequence data from immunoSEQ were junction-only and lacked quality scores; consequently, filtering differed. TCRdb keeps only in-frame clones here, not all; method: immunoSEQ multiplex PCR. The V and J calls and the clone size are those of that table, but D and trimming were determined from the DNA. The sample lists just over 2,000,000 clones, about 95% occurring once. Study-wide findings and caveats: Relative to clonotypes present in all four donors, those not shared had lower generation probabilities.

The chain recombines TRBV6-1 with TRBJ2-5; D is ambiguous. The material sequenced was naive CD8+ T cells sorted from blood. This receptor was taken from a man aged 18 to 29 in good health. The CDR3 region is CASSDFGWEQETQYF. DNA for the CDR3: TGTGCCAGCAGTGACTTTGGTTGGGAACAAGAGACCCAGTACTTC.